This T cell receptor beta chain was recovered during a study of control samples from healthy donors and cancer patients. The CDR3 covers 14 residues. The ends were cut back, 3 bases at V and 6 bases at J, with 12 bases in the middle. The germline gives CDR1 GTSNPN, CDR2 SVGIG (reference sequence). Assay used: immunoSEQ multiplex PCR; TCRdb lists only in-frame clones, some missing. Of around 140,000 clones listed, approximately 94% are singletons. Material: blood. J is TRBJ1-6 and V is TRBV30; possible D gene TRBD1, 6 bases. The sequence was collected from a man younger than 35 in good health. This CDR3 is CAWRVDRINSPLHF. The DNA for the CDR3 is TGTGCCTGGAGGGTGGACAGAATTAATTCACCCCTCCACTTT.